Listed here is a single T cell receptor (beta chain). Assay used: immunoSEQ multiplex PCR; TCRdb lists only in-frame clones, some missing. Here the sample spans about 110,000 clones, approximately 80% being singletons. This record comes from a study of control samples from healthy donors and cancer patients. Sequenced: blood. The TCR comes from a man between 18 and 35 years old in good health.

The CDR3 loop reads CASSLRDYWTDTQYF. CDR3 in DNA: TGTGCCAGCAGCCTCCGGGACTATTGGACAGATACGCAGTATTTT. This rearrangement joins TRBV7-2 to TRBJ2-3; 7 bases align to TRBD2. The CDR3 length is 15 residues. Germline CDR1 is SGHTA and CDR2 is FQGNSA. Trimming at V came to 5 bases and at J to 3 bases, leaving 8 bases not matched to a gene.